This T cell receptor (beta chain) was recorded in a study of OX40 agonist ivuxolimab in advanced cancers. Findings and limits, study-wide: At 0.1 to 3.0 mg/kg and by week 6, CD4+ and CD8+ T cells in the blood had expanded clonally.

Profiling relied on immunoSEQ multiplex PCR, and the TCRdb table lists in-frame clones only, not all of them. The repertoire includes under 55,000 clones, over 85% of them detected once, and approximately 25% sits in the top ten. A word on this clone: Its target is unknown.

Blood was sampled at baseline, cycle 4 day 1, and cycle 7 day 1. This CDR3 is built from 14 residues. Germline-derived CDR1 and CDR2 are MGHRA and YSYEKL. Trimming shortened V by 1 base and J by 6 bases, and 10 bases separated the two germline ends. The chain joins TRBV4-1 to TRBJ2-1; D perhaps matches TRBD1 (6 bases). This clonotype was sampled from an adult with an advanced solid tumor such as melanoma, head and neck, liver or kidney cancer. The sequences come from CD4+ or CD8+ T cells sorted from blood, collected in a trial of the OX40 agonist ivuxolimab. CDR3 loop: CASSQGPGVNEQFF. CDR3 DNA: TGCGCCAGCAGCCAAGGGCCAGGGGTCAATGAGCAGTTCTTC.